The clone carrying this T cell receptor (beta chain) has only one observation. The data are from a study of blood T cell repertoires in COVID-19. The wider study: PBMCs, B-cell-depleted T cells, or T cells provided the cDNA or gDNA that made up the material.

Germline V lookup: CDR1 SGDLS, CDR2 YYNGEE. CDR3 length equals 15 residues. V was cut by 3 bases and J by 0 bases, with 12 bases left in between. As processed by the authors: By means of reference gene primer amplification, nucleated cell counts were estimated. The assay was immunoSEQ multiplex PCR, and TCRdb's table has in-frame clones only and misses some. The V and J calls and clone size were taken over from that table, and D and trimming were inferred from the DNA. The profile shows about 320,000 clones, roughly 86% of them singletons. Sample: peripheral blood. This clonotype originated in a woman aged 25 to 39 with COVID-19, enrolled during active disease. The chain uses TRBV9 and TRBJ1-1, with a weak D call TRBD1 (6 bases). This CDR3 is CASSAVKGVNTEAFF. The DNA of the CDR3 is TGTGCCAGCAGCGCCGTCAAGGGGGTGAACACTGAAGCTTTCTTT.